Described below is a single T cell receptor beta chain sequence and its context. The sample originates from a study of CD8 T cells in Susac syndrome. RNA was extracted with the RNeasy kit, and a quantity of roughly 0.45 to 1 ug was reverse transcribed using random hexamers. TCRdb ran MiXCR on the immunoSEQ multiplex PCR reads and lists one entry per CDR3 protein. The table includes 150,000 to 200,000 distinct CDR3 sequences, 85% to 95% detected once. Trimming took 4 bases from V and 5 from J; bases not matched to a gene: 10. The length of the CDR3 is 16 residues. The germline gives CDR1 LGHDT, CDR2 YNNKEL (reference sequence). TEMRA cells underwent FACS enrichment and CD8+ and CD4+ T cells underwent negative isolation.

The chain employs TRBV3-1 and TRBJ2-5, with 10 bases fitting TRBD2. The clonotype originates from a human donor with multiple sclerosis. The sequenced sample consisted of CD8+ T cells from PBMCs. CDR3 nucleotides: TGTGCCAGCAGCCCGGGGAGCGGGGGGGCCGAGGAGACCCAGTACTTC. Protein sequence: CASSPGSGGAEETQYF.